Following are 5 T cell receptor beta chains from one sample sequenced in a study of cytomegalovirus exposure and HLA in healthy donors. Researchers ran the PCR with 60 Vbeta and 13 Jbeta primers. TCRdb's copy holds only in-frame clones and misses some; the assay was immunoSEQ multiplex PCR. The table shows more than 80,000 clones, with approximately 81% occurring only once. Sequenced sample: PBMCs. The receptors derive from a woman between 40 and 50 years old in good health and CMV-seropositive.

The chain uses TRBV5-1 and TRBJ1-4; D is uncertain. The germline V and J ends were trimmed by 0 bases and 7 bases, with 19 bases remaining between them. The CDR3 spans 17 residues. Germline CDR1 SGHRS, CDR2 YFSETQ. The CDR3 nucleotides read TGCGCCAGCAGCTTGGGGTTGGCCGGGTCTCGAGGTGAAAAACTGTTTTTT. Residues: CASSLGLAGSRGEKLFF.

The chain carries TRBV7-8 and TRBJ2-3, with D uncertain. Deletions cut 4 bases from V and 2 bases from J, with 4 bases between. Germline assignment: CDR1 SGHVS and CDR2 FQNEAQ. The CDR3 is 12 residues long. The CDR3 DNA is TGTGCCAGCAGCTCCTACACAGATACGCAGTATTTT. This encodes CASSSYTDTQYF.

This clone was seen only a few times. The chain combines TRBV27 with TRBJ2-2; TRBD2 might be the D (5 bases). The CDR3 extends over 11 amino acids. Germline V gene sequence: CDR1 MNHEY, CDR2 SMNVEV (reference sequence). V lost 5 bases and J lost 10, with 8 bases in between. CDR3 protein: CASSADSELFF. For the CDR3, the DNA is TGTGCCAGCAGTGCGGACTCGGAGCTGTTTTTT.

J is TRBJ1-4 and V is TRBV28; D possibly corresponds to TRBD1 (6 bases). The CDR3 is 13 amino acids. From germline, CDR1 is MDHEN and CDR2 SYDVKM. With 6 bases removed from V and 7 bases from J, the gap between germline ends came to 12 bases. The DNA of the CDR3 is TGTGCCAGCAGAATGACAGGCACTGAAAAACTGTTTTTT. This sequence encodes CASRMTGTEKLFF.

The chain has TRBV5-1 and TRBJ2-1; 9 bases match TRBD2. The CDR3 is made up of 14 amino acids. After removal of 5 bases from V and 6 bases from J, the junction contained 6 bases not matched to a gene. Germline CDR1 is SGHRS and CDR2 is YFSETQ. The CDR3 nucleotides read TGCGCCAGCAGTACCGGGACTAGCAGCAATGAGCAGTTCTTC. Protein sequence: CASSTGTSSNEQFF.